This T cell receptor (beta chain) emerged from a study of OX40 agonist ivuxolimab in advanced cancers. Repertoires were generated with immunoSEQ multiplex PCR, while TCRdb's copy carries only in-frame clones and drops some. The sample has approximately 80,000 clones; approximately 90% are singletons. This clone occurred once. V gave up 3 bases and J gave up 7 bases, with 13 bases separating them. The CDR3 covers 14 residues. Germline V gene data show CDR1 as SGHTA and CDR2 as FQGNSA. V and J are TRBV7-2 and TRBJ2-1; weak D call: TRBD2 (5 bases). This material consisted of CD4+ or CD8+ T cells sorted from blood, taken in a trial of the OX40 agonist ivuxolimab. The receptor was isolated from an adult with an advanced solid tumor such as melanoma, head and neck, liver or kidney cancer. CDR3 bases: TGTGCCAGCAGCTTCGGGATGACGTTGAATGAGCAGTTCTTC. Residues: CASSFGMTLNEQFF. The full variable domain, completed using reference TRBV7-2 and TRBJ2-1, is GAGVSQSPSNKVTEKGKDVELRCDPISGHTALYWYRQSLGQGLEFLIYFQGNSAPDKSGLPSDRFSAERTGGSVSTLTIQRTQQEDSAVYLCASSFGMTLNEQFFGPGTRLTVL.